The rows below give T cell receptor beta chains drawn from one sample of a study of blood T cell repertoires in COVID-19. Libraries were prepared by immunoSEQ multiplex PCR; TCRdb keeps only in-frame clonotypes and omits some of them. Of roughly 290,000 clones listed, about nine tenths are singletons. The sequencing input was PBMCs or T cells enriched from blood (not recorded which). The receptors originated from a woman aged 40-49 years who had recovered from COVID-19. Each CDR3 is given with its conserved first and last residue. Each record gives: D gene, clone size, V gene, J gene, CDR3 DNA, CDR3 protein. A D gene is named only where the DNA matches it firmly. Clone size is not always given. Where it is, it says once, few, many or a class for expanded clones.

D: .
size: .
V: TRBV5-1
J: TRBJ2-7
DNA: TGCGCCAGCAGCTTGGTTTCAGGGCGTCTCTACGAGCAGTACTTC
CDR3: CASSLVSGRLYEQYF

D: TRBD1
size: .
V: TRBV5-1
J: TRBJ1-2
DNA: TGCGCCAGCAGCTTGGCACAGGGGAAGGATGGCTACACCTTC
CDR3: CASSLAQGKDGYTF

D: .
size: .
V: TRBV9
J: TRBJ1-1
DNA: TGTGCCAGCAGCCGTGGAGAAACCACTGAAGCTTTCTTT
CDR3: CASSRGETTEAFF

D: .
size: .
V: TRBV2
J: TRBJ2-2
DNA: TGTGCCAGCACCCAACTGCGGTACACCGGGGAGCTGTTTTTT
CDR3: CASTQLRYTGELFF

D: .
size: .
V: TRBV2
J: TRBJ2-7
DNA: TGTGCCAGCACAAGATCCCCGGGGTCCGAGCAGTACTTC
CDR3: CASTRSPGSEQYF

D: .
size: once
V: TRBV7-3
J: TRBJ2-1
DNA: TGTGCCAGCAGCTCAGAAGGGGGTTACGGCAACAATGAGCAGTTCTTC
CDR3: CASSSEGGYGNNEQFF

D: TRBD2
size: .
V: TRBV18
J: TRBJ2-5
DNA: TGTGCCAGCTCACCCTCCCAGCGGGGCGGAGGGACCCAGTACTTC
CDR3: CASSPSQRGGGTQYF

D: .
size: .
V: TRBV20-1
J: TRBJ1-1
DNA: TGCAGTGCTAGTCGGGGGAGAACTGAAGCTTTCTTT
CDR3: CSASRGRTEAFF

D: .
size: .
V: TRBV7-6
J: TRBJ2-1
DNA: TGTGCCAGCAGCCCAGTGGGGGTAGGGGGGGGCACCTACAATGAGCAGTTCTTC
CDR3: CASSPVGVGGGTYNEQFF

D: .
size: .
V: TRBV4-1
J: TRBJ1-2
DNA: TGCGCCAGCAGCGCAAGTTCGGCAGGGGACATCTATGGCTACACCTTC
CDR3: CASSASSAGDIYGYTF

D: .
size: .
V: TRBV27
J: TRBJ2-2
DNA: TGTGCCAGCAGTTTTTTTGGGCGGAACACCGGGGAGCTGTTTTTT
CDR3: CASSFFGRNTGELFF

D: TRBD2
size: .
V: TRBV18
J: TRBJ2-1
DNA: TGTGCCAGCTCACCACCGGGACTAGCGGGGGGGGCCAATGAGCAGTTCTTC
CDR3: CASSPPGLAGGANEQFF

D: TRBD2
size: .
V: TRBV29-1
J: TRBJ2-7
DNA: TGCAGCGCCGGGAGGAAGATCGGCTACGAGCAGTACTTC
CDR3: CSAGRKIGYEQYF

D: .
size: .
V: TRBV9
J: TRBJ2-1
DNA: TGTGCCAGCAGCGTACACGGCTACAATGAGCAGTTCTTC
CDR3: CASSVHGYNEQFF

D: .
size: .
V: TRBV29-1
J: TRBJ1-4
DNA: TGCAGCGTTGAAGACAGGGCGAATGAAAAACTGTTTTTT
CDR3: CSVEDRANEKLFF

D: .
size: .
V: TRBV7-9
J: TRBJ2-2
DNA: TGTGCCAGCAGCTTCCTCCCAGGGCGCCAATCAGGCGGGGAGCTGTTTTTT
CDR3: CASSFLPGRQSGGELFF

D: TRBD1
size: .
V: TRBV3-1/TRBV3-2
J: TRBJ2-5
DNA: TGTGCCAGCAGCCAAGACAGGGGGCAAGAGACCCAGTACTTC
CDR3: CASSQDRGQETQYF

D: TRBD1
size: .
V: TRBV3-1/TRBV3-2
J: TRBJ1-4
DNA: TGTGCCAGCAGCCACCGACAGGGGGACGAAAAACTGTTTTTT
CDR3: CASSHRQGDEKLFF

D: TRBD1
size: .
V: TRBV9
J: TRBJ2-2
DNA: TGTGCCAGCAGCGTAGGACAGGGGGGGACCGGGGAGCTGTTTTTT
CDR3: CASSVGQGGTGELFF

D: .
size: .
V: TRBV6-5
J: TRBJ2-2
DNA: TGTGCCAGCAGCCGGGACTTCACGAACACCGGGGAGCTGTTTTTT
CDR3: CASSRDFTNTGELFF

D: .
size: .
V: TRBV5-1
J: TRBJ1-2
DNA: TGCGCCAGCAGCCCCTCCGGACAGTCGAGTCCAGGCTATGGCTACACCTTC
CDR3: CASSPSGQSSPGYGYTF

D: TRBD1
size: .
V: TRBV6-5
J: TRBJ2-2
DNA: TGTGCCAGCAGGGCACAGGGGGCGGGCGGGGAGCTGTTTTTT
CDR3: CASRAQGAGGELFF

D: .
size: many
V: TRBV15
J: TRBJ1-1
DNA: TGTGCCACCAGCGTACAGAACACTGAAGCTTTCTTT
CDR3: CATSVQNTEAFF

D: .
size: .
V: TRBV7-6
J: TRBJ2-2
DNA: TGTGCCAGCAGCTCGCGTTCAGTAGAGCGGACCGGGGAGCTGTTTTTT
CDR3: CASSSRSVERTGELFF

D: .
size: .
V: TRBV4-1
J: TRBJ1-2
DNA: TGCGCCAGCAGCCAAGTCAGCTCGGGGGAACACTATGGCTACACCTTC
CDR3: CASSQVSSGEHYGYTF

D: .
size: .
V: TRBV7-8
J: TRBJ1-3
DNA: TGTGCCAGCAGCATCGGACACCACTCTGGAAACACCATATATTTT
CDR3: CASSIGHHSGNTIYF

D: .
size: .
V: TRBV5-8
J: TRBJ1-4
DNA: TGTGCCAGCAGGTCAGGGGTTACTAATGAAAAACTGTTTTTT
CDR3: CASRSGVTNEKLFF

D: TRBD1
size: .
V: TRBV5-1
J: TRBJ2-3
DNA: TGCGCCAGCAGCCAGGACCCGACAGGGCTCAGCACAGATACGCAGTATTTT
CDR3: CASSQDPTGLSTDTQYF

D: TRBD1
size: .
V: TRBV6-5
J: TRBJ2-1
DNA: TGTGCCAGCAGGGTACGACAGGGAAGGGGGCAGTTCTTC
CDR3: CASRVRQGRGQFF

D: TRBD2
size: .
V: TRBV14
J: TRBJ2-7
DNA: TGTGCCAGCAGCCAACAAGCGGGGCCTTTGGAGCAGTACTTC
CDR3: CASSQQAGPLEQYF

D: TRBD1
size: .
V: TRBV19
J: TRBJ1-4
DNA: TGTGCCAGTAGTCGTCCCGGGACAGGGGCGAATGAAAAACTGTTTTTT
CDR3: CASSRPGTGANEKLFF

D: TRBD2
size: .
V: TRBV18
J: TRBJ2-7
DNA: TGTGCCAGCTCCCCACCAGGAACTAGCGGGAACTACGAGCAGTACTTC
CDR3: CASSPPGTSGNYEQYF

D: TRBD2
size: .
V: TRBV18
J: TRBJ2-3
DNA: TGTGCCAGCTCACCGGGACTAGCGGTTAGCACAGATACGCAGTATTTT
CDR3: CASSPGLAVSTDTQYF

D: .
size: once
V: TRBV11-2
J: TRBJ1-2
DNA: TGTGCCAGCAGCTTAGCGGACACCGCGAACTATGGCTACACCTTC
CDR3: CASSLADTANYGYTF

D: .
size: .
V: TRBV18
J: TRBJ1-2
DNA: TGTGCCAGCTCACCACAGGGAGCCAACTATGGCTACACCTTC
CDR3: CASSPQGANYGYTF

D: TRBD1
size: .
V: TRBV30
J: TRBJ1-2
DNA: TGTGCCTGGGTCAGGACAGGGGCCAACTATGGCTACACCTTC
CDR3: CAWVRTGANYGYTF

D: .
size: .
V: TRBV13
J: TRBJ1-1
DNA: TGTGCCAGCAGCTTATCGGGGAACACTGAAGCTTTCTTT
CDR3: CASSLSGNTEAFF

D: .
size: .
V: TRBV3-1/TRBV3-2
J: TRBJ1-2
DNA: TGTGCCAGCAGCCAAGAAGGCAGCCCAAGAGGTAACTATGGCTACACCTTC
CDR3: CASSQEGSPRGNYGYTF

D: TRBD1
size: once
V: TRBV7-9
J: TRBJ2-3
DNA: TGTGCCAGCAGCGCCGACAGGGGGCCGGATACGCAGTATTTT
CDR3: CASSADRGPDTQYF

D: .
size: .
V: TRBV29-1
J: TRBJ2-2
DNA: TGCAGCGTCGCGAACAGGGTAGGGCCCGGGGAGCTGTTTTTT
CDR3: CSVANRVGPGELFF

D: .
size: .
V: TRBV7-3
J: TRBJ2-2
DNA: TGTGCCAGCAGCTTACAGGGGACACGGAACACCGGGGAGCTGTTTTTT
CDR3: CASSLQGTRNTGELFF

D: .
size: .
V: TRBV27
J: TRBJ2-7
DNA: TGTGCCAGCAGTTTATCACCAGCGGGTACCTACGAGCAGTACTTC
CDR3: CASSLSPAGTYEQYF

D: .
size: .
V: TRBV3-1/TRBV3-2
J: TRBJ1-4
DNA: TGTGCCAGCAGTCTTACAGGAACTAATGAAAAACTGTTTTTT
CDR3: CASSLTGTNEKLFF

D: TRBD1
size: once
V: TRBV5-1
J: TRBJ2-2
DNA: TGCGCCAGCAGCAGGGACAGTCTCACCGGGGAGCTGTTTTTT
CDR3: CASSRDSLTGELFF

D: TRBD2
size: .
V: TRBV30
J: TRBJ2-1
DNA: TGTGCCTGGAGGACTAGCGGGAAATTGAGGGAGCAGTTCTTC
CDR3: CAWRTSGKLREQFF

D: .
size: .
V: TRBV11-2
J: TRBJ1-2
DNA: TGTGCCACTTCACTTTTCGGGACTGAGGGCTACACCTTC
CDR3: CATSLFGTEGYTF

D: .
size: .
V: TRBV7-9
J: TRBJ2-1
DNA: TGTGCCAGCAGCCACCCACGCGCAAGAGACAGATACAATGAGCAGTTCTTC
CDR3: CASSHPRARDRYNEQFF

D: TRBD2
size: .
V: TRBV5-4
J: TRBJ2-5
DNA: TGTGCCAGCAGCAGAACCGGACTAGCGGAAGAGACCCAGTACTTC
CDR3: CASSRTGLAEETQYF

D: .
size: .
V: TRBV30
J: TRBJ1-2
DNA: TGTGCCTGGAGTGCGATAGGGACTACTAACTATGGCTACACCTTC
CDR3: CAWSAIGTTNYGYTF

D: TRBD2
size: .
V: TRBV19
J: TRBJ2-3
DNA: TGTGCCAGTAGTTTGGCGGGAGGGGCTAGCACAGATACGCAGTATTTT
CDR3: CASSLAGGASTDTQYF

D: .
size: .
V: TRBV18
J: TRBJ2-7
DNA: TGTGCCAGCTCACCCCCCTCTTCCTCCGAGCAGTACTTC
CDR3: CASSPPSSSEQYF

D: TRBD1
size: .
V: TRBV30
J: TRBJ1-1
DNA: TGTGCCTGGAGTGACAGAGGACAGGGGAGGAACACTGAAGCTTTCTTT
CDR3: CAWSDRGQGRNTEAFF

D: TRBD1
size: .
V: TRBV5-4
J: TRBJ1-2
DNA: TGTGCCACCCGACAGGGGACTAACTATGGCTACACCTTC
CDR3: CATRQGTNYGYTF

D: .
size: few
V: TRBV4-2
J: TRBJ1-2
DNA: TGTGCCAGCAGCCAAGGGTTACAGGGAGTAGGAGGCTACACCTTC
CDR3: CASSQGLQGVGGYTF

D: .
size: once
V: TRBV12-5
J: TRBJ2-1
DNA: TGTGCTAGTGGTTTGGGACAGTCCCATGAGCAGTTCTTC
CDR3: CASGLGQSHEQFF

D: .
size: .
V: TRBV4-2
J: TRBJ1-1
DNA: TGTGCCAGCAGCCAAGTTCAGGATATCGCGGGTGAAGCTTTCTTT
CDR3: CASSQVQDIAGEAFF

D: .
size: once
V: TRBV29-1
J: TRBJ2-2
DNA: TGCAGCGTTGTTCGCCTAGCACCCGGGGAGCTGTTTTTT
CDR3: CSVVRLAPGELFF

D: .
size: .
V: TRBV5-1
J: TRBJ1-2
DNA: TGCGCCAGCAGCTTGGGAGACAGGCTCCTCTATGGCTACACCTTC
CDR3: CASSLGDRLLYGYTF

D: .
size: .
V: TRBV5-1
J: TRBJ1-4
DNA: TGCGCCAGCAGCTTCAGGGGCCCCGGGGATGAAAAACTGTTTTTT
CDR3: CASSFRGPGDEKLFF